This T cell receptor (beta chain) appears in the sequencing data of a study of T cell responses to AZD1222 COVID-19 vaccine. Study results and caveats: Repertoires were collected only later (after the peak T cell response had occurred). Within unmutated variant regions lay the reported targets of nearly half of spike-specific TCRs. Spike as a whole was targeted by vaccine-associated CD4 TCRs, dominant at 160-218 and 743-854.

Assay: immunoSEQ multiplex PCR; the TCRdb copy retains only in-frame clones and omits some. The sample contains some 190,000 clones, about 90% of which appear only once. Second-dose groups at about 4 or about 12 weeks were pooled. This clone was observed a single time. Its antigen is not identified. Germline loops: CDR1 LNHDA, CDR2 SQIVND (reference sequence). CDR3 length: 13 amino acids. The V segment lost 7 bases and the J segment 5 bases; nucleotides outside the gene matches: 8. This TCR was recovered from an adult who received the AZD1222 COVID-19 vaccine. The starting material was peripheral blood, obtained 28 days after the second AZD1222 dose. V and J are TRBV19 and TRBJ2-7; 7 positions agree with TRBD1. The CDR3 loop is CASKDRDKNEQYF. In DNA form, the CDR3 reads TGTGCCAGTAAAGACAGGGATAAGAACGAGCAGTACTTC.